Listed below are T cell receptor beta chains from one sample, sequenced in a study of human T cells and chemical hapten exposure. One entry per CDR3 protein results from TCRdb running MiXCR on the RACE reads. The sample consists of some 94,000 distinct CDR3 sequences, around 12% of them appearing once. This specimen was whole blood, taken in connection with sensitization to the hapten diphenylcyclopropenone (DPC). These receptors all stem from a woman between 40 and 55 years old with alopecia areata. Some clones in this sample may be carry-over from other donors' samples. Each CDR3 is given with its conserved first and last residue. A D gene is named only where the DNA matches it firmly. The listing skips clone size in some rows; elsewhere it reads once, few, many or a size class.

d_gene	j_gene	v_gene	abundance	CDR3nt	CDR3aa
-	TRBJ1-1	TRBV7-9	-	TGTGCCAGCAGCCCAAGACAGCAAGAAGCTTTCTTT	CASSPRQQEAFF
-	TRBJ1-1	TRBV24-1	-	TGTGCCACCAGTGACTGGGGGACAAACACTGAAGCTTTCTTT	CATSDWGTNTEAFF
-	TRBJ1-6	TRBV18	few	TGTGCCAGCTCAAGGGACAATACCGATTCACCCCTCCACTTT	CASSRDNTDSPLHF
TRBD1	TRBJ2-6	TRBV2	few	TGTGCCAGCAGGACAGGGTTTACTGGGGCCAACGTCCTGACTTTC	CASRTGFTGANVLTF
-	TRBJ1-6	TRBV25-1	-	TGTGCCAGCATCGGAAACGGGAATTCACCCCTCCACTTT	CASIGNGNSPLHF
-	TRBJ1-5	TRBV6-6	few	TGTGCCAGCAGTACCATCGTGGTAGGGCTTGGCAATCAGCCCCAGCATTTT	CASSTIVVGLGNQPQHF
-	TRBJ1-5	TRBV20-1	many	TGCAGTGCTACTCAGAATAGCAATCAGCCCCAGCATTTT	CSATQNSNQPQHF
-	TRBJ2-2	TRBV7-3	few	TGTGCCAGCAGCTCCGTACCGGGACATCACACCGGGGAGCTGTTTTTT	CASSSVPGHHTGELFF
-	TRBJ1-2	TRBV11-2	-	TGTGCCAGCAGCTTAGAGCCATCGGTGAGCTATGGCTACACCTTC	CASSLEPSVSYGYTF
TRBD2	TRBJ2-5	TRBV28	-	TGTGCCAGCGGCTTAAGGACTAGCGGGGAAGAGACCCAGTACTTC	CASGLRTSGEETQYF
TRBD2	TRBJ2-1	TRBV12-3/TRBV12-4	many	TGTGCCAGCAGTTTAGCTTGGACTAGCGGGCCTTACAATGAGCAGTTCTTC	CASSLAWTSGPYNEQFF
-	TRBJ2-5	TRBV7-7	few	TGTGCTAGCAGTGGCAGCCTAATGCCCCAGTACTTC	CASSGSLMPQYF
-	TRBJ1-2	TRBV28	-	TGTGCCAGCAGTCCCGACCGGCCCGGCTACACCTTC	CASSPDRPGYTF
TRBD2	TRBJ2-7	TRBV29-1	many	TGCAGCGTTTCTAGCGGGAGCGGAGAGCAGTACTTC	CSVSSGSGEQYF
TRBD1	TRBJ2-7	TRBV4-1	-	TGCGCCAGCAGCCTGGTAGCCGGGACAGGGAGCTACGAGCAGTACTTC	CASSLVAGTGSYEQYF
-	TRBJ2-7	TRBV24-1	once	TGTGCCACCAGTGATCCAGATACCTTAGGGACCGCCTACGAGCAGTACTTC	CATSDPDTLGTAYEQYF
TRBD2	TRBJ2-7	TRBV12-3/TRBV12-4	few	TGTGCCAGCAGTTTGCTCGGGAGGGACGAGCAGTACTTC	CASSLLGRDEQYF
TRBD1	TRBJ1-5	TRBV6-5	-	TGTGCCAGCAGTTACATGGGACAGCCGAATCAGCCCCAGCATTTT	CASSYMGQPNQPQHF
-	TRBJ1-1	TRBV29-1	many	TGCAGCGTTGTAAGGCTATTGGGCACTGAAGCTTTCTTT	CSVVRLLGTEAFF
-	TRBJ2-6	TRBV3-1	-	TGTGCCAGTTCGGCGGGGCCCTCTGGGGCCAACGTCCTGACTTTC	CASSAGPSGANVLTF
-	TRBJ1-2	TRBV9	few	TGTGCCAGCAGCAAACGGGACCGCTCTAACTATGGCTACACCTTC	CASSKRDRSNYGYTF
-	TRBJ1-1	TRBV4-3	-	TGCGCCAGCAGCCAAGTTTACCGTTGGGACACTGAAGCTTTCTTT	CASSQVYRWDTEAFF
-	TRBJ2-3	TRBV21-1	few	TGTGCCAGCAGCGACGGGACTAGCGGGAGAAATTGGCCCAATCCAGATACGCAGTATTTT	CASSDGTSGRNWPNPDTQYF
TRBD2	TRBJ2-3	TRBV5-1	-	TGCGCCAGCAGCGCGCCCACTAGCGGAAACACAGATACGCAGTATTTT	CASSAPTSGNTDTQYF
-	TRBJ2-3	TRBV11-2	few	TGCGGTTCGGGGAAAACAGATACGCAGTATTTT	CGSGKTDTQYF
-	TRBJ2-2	TRBV30	-	TGTGCCTGGAATGAGAACGCTCCCGGGGAGCTGTTTTTT	CAWNENAPGELFF
-	TRBJ1-3	TRBV4-1	-	TGCGCCAGCAGCCAAGAGGAATCGCGCACCATATATTTT	CASSQEESRTIYF
-	TRBJ2-1	TRBV5-1	many	TGCGCCAGCAGCTTGGAGGGTCGGGGGGAGCAGTTCTTC	CASSLEGRGEQFF
-	TRBJ1-4	TRBV27	few	TGTGCCAGCAGTTCAGACGGAAAACTGTTTTTT	CASSSDGKLFF
TRBD1	TRBJ2-1	TRBV6-4	many	TGTGCCAGCACCGCGAGCGCCGGGACAGGGGCCAATGAGCAGTTCTTC	CASTASAGTGANEQFF
-	TRBJ2-2	TRBV2	-	TGTGCCAGCAGTGAGCTGTCCGGGGAGCTGTTTTTT	CASSELSGELFF
TRBD2	TRBJ2-5	TRBV7-9	few	TGTGCCAGCAGCCCTCGACTAGCGGGATACCAAGAGACCCAGTACTTC	CASSPRLAGYQETQYF
-	TRBJ2-1	TRBV24-1	-	TGTGCCACCAGTGATTTGGTGAGGGGCAATGAGCAGTTCTTC	CATSDLVRGNEQFF
-	TRBJ2-2	TRBV7-2	few	TGTGCCAGCCCCCTGCACGGGAGCGGCTCCACCGGGGAGCTGTTTTTT	CASPLHGSGSTGELFF
TRBD2	TRBJ2-7	TRBV7-2	many	TGTGCCAGCAGCCTCGGGACTAGCGGGTATTCCTACGAGCAGTACTTC	CASSLGTSGYSYEQYF
TRBD2	TRBJ2-1	TRBV9	few	TGTGCCAGCAGCCCCCAGGGACTAGCGGGCGCTTACAATGAGCAGTTCTTC	CASSPQGLAGAYNEQFF
-	TRBJ1-4	TRBV18	few	TGTGCCAGCTCACCCAATCCAGGGAGTTTTGCTGAAAAACTGTTTTTT	CASSPNPGSFAEKLFF
-	TRBJ2-2	TRBV9	-	TGTGCCAGCAGCGTAGCTCCTTCTGGGGAGCTGTTTTTT	CASSVAPSGELFF
-	TRBJ2-7	TRBV6-2/TRBV6-3	-	TGTGCCAGCAGTAACAGGGAGACCTACGAGCAGTACTTC	CASSNRETYEQYF
-	TRBJ2-7	TRBV7-9	-	TGTGCCAGCAGCGCCCGGGACCCCGTATTAGAGCAGTACTTC	CASSARDPVLEQYF
TRBD2	TRBJ2-1	TRBV19	-	TGTGCCAGTAGTATTTTCAGGACTAGCGGGAGAGGCGAGCAGTTCTTC	CASSIFRTSGRGEQFF
TRBD2	TRBJ2-2	TRBV12-5	-	TGTGCTAGTGGCCTGCATGGGACTAGAATAAGGTTAGGGACCGGGGAGCTGTTTTTT	CASGLHGTRIRLGTGELFF
TRBD2	TRBJ2-7	TRBV12-3/TRBV12-4	few	TGTGCCAGCAGTACGGGACTAGGCGAGCAGTACTTC	CASSTGLGEQYF
-	TRBJ2-1	TRBV3-1	-	TGTGCCAGCAGCCGAACTAGCCCCAGCCGAGGTGAGCAGTTCTTC	CASSRTSPSRGEQFF
TRBD1	TRBJ1-1	TRBV11-2	many	TGTGCCAGCAGCGGTTACAGGGGATTGGGAACTGAAGCTTTCTTT	CASSGYRGLGTEAFF
-	TRBJ1-1	TRBV6-2/TRBV6-3	few	TGTGCCAGCAGTTTTTTGGGGGCTTCTGAAGCTTTCTTT	CASSFLGASEAFF
TRBD1	TRBJ2-5	TRBV6-1	few	TGTGCCAGCAGTGCCGAACGCAGGGGGCGCTCTGGTCCGGGGACCCAGTACTTC	CASSAERRGRSGPGTQYF
-	TRBJ2-7	TRBV9	-	TGTGCCAGCAGCGTAGTAACAGCCGCCTTGGACGAGCAGTACTTC	CASSVVTAALDEQYF
TRBD2	TRBJ2-1	TRBV20-1	many	TGCAGTGCGGGGACTAGCGGGCACGGTGAGCAGTTCTTC	CSAGTSGHGEQFF
TRBD2	TRBJ2-3	TRBV7-2	-	TGTGCCAGCAGCTTAGGCAGCGGGATATGGGATACGCAGTATTTT	CASSLGSGIWDTQYF
-	TRBJ2-1	TRBV7-3	-	TGTGCCAGCAGCTTAAATGGGGGAATCAATGAGCAGTTCTTC	CASSLNGGINEQFF
-	TRBJ2-7	TRBV28	many	TGTGCCAGCAGTTTGGCCCGGAGCGAGCAGTACTTC	CASSLARSEQYF
TRBD1	TRBJ1-1	TRBV7-2	-	TGTGCCAGCAGCTACCGACAGGGAAGGACTGAAGCTTTCTTT	CASSYRQGRTEAFF